Listed below are T cell receptor beta chains from one sample, sequenced in a study of tumor-infiltrating lymphocytes in localized non-small cell lung cancer. The data were produced by immunoSEQ multiplex PCR, yet TCRdb's version contains in-frame clones alone and is incomplete. The sample has about 12,000 clones, 76% seen once. The material sequenced was uninvolved lung tissue not adjacent to the tumor. These receptors all stem from a human donor with non-small cell lung cancer. CDR3s include the opening cysteine and the closing phenylalanine or tryptophan. D genes are given only for firm matches. Only part of the rows carry a size: once, few, many, or a class if the clone is expanded.

CDR3aa	CDR3nt	j_gene	abundance	d_gene	v_gene
CASSLSANYGYTF	TGTGCCAGCAGCTTGTCCGCTAACTATGGCTACACCTTC	TRBJ1-2	.	.	TRBV5-4
CASSSVAAGKETQYF	TGTGCCAGCAGCTCCGTAGCGGCGGGTAAAGAGACCCAGTACTTC	TRBJ2-5	.	.	TRBV7-9
CASSFDRANTEAFF	TGCGCCAGCAGTTTCGACAGGGCGAACACTGAAGCTTTCTTT	TRBJ1-1	.	TRBD1	TRBV5-1
CASSFQEPTDTQYF	TGTGCCAGCAGCTTCCAGGAGCCCACAGATACGCAGTATTTT	TRBJ2-3	.	.	TRBV7-9
CASTGQNTGELFF	TGCGCCAGCACAGGTCAGAACACCGGGGAGCTGTTTTTT	TRBJ2-2	once	.	TRBV5-1
CASGDRGDTQYF	TGTGCCAGCGGGGACAGGGGTGATACGCAGTATTTT	TRBJ2-3	.	TRBD1	TRBV2
CASSSLRRGAYNEQFF	TGTGCCAGCAGTTCCCTAAGAAGGGGGGCCTACAATGAGCAGTTCTTC	TRBJ2-1	.	.	TRBV27
CASSRPGTGYFHEQYF	TGTGCCAGCAGCCGGCCCGGGACAGGGTATTTCCACGAGCAGTACTTC	TRBJ2-7	.	TRBD1	TRBV14
CASSPWDLRTDTQYF	TGTGCCAGCAGCCCATGGGACCTCCGCACAGATACGCAGTATTTT	TRBJ2-3	.	.	TRBV5-6
CASSRDREETQYF	TGTGCCAGCAGTCGGGACAGGGAAGAGACCCAGTACTTC	TRBJ2-5	few	TRBD1	TRBV7-8
CASGRYGSSQPQHF	TGTGCCAGCGGGAGGTACGGGAGCTCTCAGCCCCAGCATTTT	TRBJ1-5	.	.	TRBV2
CASSPGRALGYEQYF	TGTGCCAGCAGCCCCGGAAGAGCGCTCGGCTACGAGCAGTACTTC	TRBJ2-7	.	.	TRBV5-4
CASSRQGHTGELFF	TGTGCCAGCAGCAGGCAGGGACACACCGGGGAGCTGTTTTTT	TRBJ2-2	.	.	TRBV7-3
CAISELPQGDYGYTF	TGTGCCATCAGTGAGCTCCCCCAGGGGGACTATGGCTACACCTTC	TRBJ1-2	.	TRBD1	TRBV10-3
CASSPWVGGINEQFF	TGTGCCAGCAGCCCGTGGGTGGGAGGGATCAATGAGCAGTTCTTC	TRBJ2-1	.	TRBD2	TRBV7-3
CASSSGLAGSLGETQYF	TGTGCCAGCAGCTCAGGACTAGCGGGGAGCTTGGGAGAGACCCAGTACTTC	TRBJ2-5	once	TRBD2	TRBV5-8
CSVAGEFGTDTQYF	TGCAGCGTAGCGGGAGAATTTGGTACAGATACGCAGTATTTT	TRBJ2-3	once	TRBD2	TRBV29-1